This T cell receptor beta chain was observed in a study of HIV-infected patients and healthy controls. CDR3 length: 14 amino acids. Germline V CDR1 and CDR2: MNHNS, SASEGT. Deletions cut 7 bases from V and 4 bases from J, with 15 bases between. All unsorted peripheral T cells were captured because whole blood was used without fractionation. Notes on the study in general: Untreated HIV+ repertoires had roughly threefold fewer distinct CDR3s and lower Shannon diversity than healthy controls.

Alpha and beta constant-region primers primed reverse transcription of around 500 ng RNA. Using multiplexing indices, alpha and beta chain libraries were generated apart by chain-specific third strand synthesis. The library had 12-nucleotide molecular identifiers formed by two random hexamers joined together. TCRdb passed the 5' RACE reads through MiXCR, listing each CDR3 protein once. This sample yields around 19,000 distinct CDR3 sequences, of which over 7% are seen a single time; roughly 2.7% belongs to the top ten. Of note for this clonotype: What it binds is not known.

This receptor was obtained from an adult in good health. This sequence joins TRBV6-1 and TRBJ2-3, with D unresolved. Material for sequencing was blood. Here the CDR3 reads CASIASPAPDTQYF. CDR3 in DNA: TGTGCCAGCATTGCGTCACCGGCCCCAGATACGCAGTATTTT.